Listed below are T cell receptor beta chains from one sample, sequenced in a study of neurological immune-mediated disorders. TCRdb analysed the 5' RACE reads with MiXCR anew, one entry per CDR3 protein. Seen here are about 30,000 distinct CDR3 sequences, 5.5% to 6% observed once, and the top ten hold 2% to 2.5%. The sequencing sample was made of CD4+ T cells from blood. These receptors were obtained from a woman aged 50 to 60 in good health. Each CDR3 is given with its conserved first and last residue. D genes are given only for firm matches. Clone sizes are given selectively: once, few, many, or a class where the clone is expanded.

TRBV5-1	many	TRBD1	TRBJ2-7	CASSFTGQTIYEQYF	TGCGCCAGCAGCTTCACGGGACAGACAATCTACGAGCAGTACTTC
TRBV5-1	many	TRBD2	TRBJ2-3	CASTPLAGGTDTQYF	TGCGCCAGCACCCCACTAGCGGGAGGTACAGATACGCAGTATTTT
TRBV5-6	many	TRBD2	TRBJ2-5	CASSLWTRLYETQYF	TGTGCCAGCAGCCTTTGGACTAGGCTTTACGAGACCCAGTACTTC
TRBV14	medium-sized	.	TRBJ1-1	CASSQNTEAFF	TGTGCCAGCAGCCAAAACACTGAAGCTTTCTTT
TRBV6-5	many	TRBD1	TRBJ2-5	CASSYAGQEETQYF	TGTGCCAGCAGTTACGCCGGACAGGAAGAGACCCAGTACTTC
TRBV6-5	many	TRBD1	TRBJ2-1	CASSYQGTGRNEQFF	TGTGCCAGCAGTTACCAGGGGACAGGGAGGAATGAGCAGTTCTTC
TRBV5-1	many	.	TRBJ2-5	CASSLLVGPETQYF	TGCGCCAGCAGCTTGTTAGTGGGCCCGGAGACCCAGTACTTC
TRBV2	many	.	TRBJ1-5	CASKGLDGINQPQHF	TGTGCCAGCAAGGGGCTAGACGGGATTAATCAGCCCCAGCATTTT
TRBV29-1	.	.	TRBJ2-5	CSVTTRRVETQYF	TGCAGCGTGACTACCCGGCGGGTCGAGACCCAGTACTTC
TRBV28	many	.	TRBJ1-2	CASSLGSRGTSGYTF	TGTGCCAGCAGTTTAGGGTCTAGGGGAACTAGCGGCTACACCTTC
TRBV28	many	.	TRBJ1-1	CASSTPRGYTEAFF	TGTGCCAGCAGTACCCCCCGGGGGTACACTGAAGCTTTCTTT
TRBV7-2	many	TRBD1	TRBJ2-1	CASSLKGTGTYNEQFF	TGTGCCAGCAGCCTTAAAGGGACAGGGACGTACAATGAGCAGTTCTTC
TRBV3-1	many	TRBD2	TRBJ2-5	CASSHSEGGPGGETQYF	TGTGCCAGCAGCCACTCCGAGGGAGGGCCAGGTGGGGAGACCCAGTACTTC
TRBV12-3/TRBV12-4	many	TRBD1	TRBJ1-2	CASRPQGGKYGYTF	TGTGCCAGCAGACCACAGGGGGGGAAGTATGGCTACACCTTC
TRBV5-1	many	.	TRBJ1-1	CASSLGGGTEAFF	TGCGCCAGCAGCTTGGGAGGAGGCACTGAAGCTTTCTTT
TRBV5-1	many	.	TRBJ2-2	CASSLVPQTANTGELFF	TGCGCCAGCAGCTTGGTCCCACAGACCGCGAACACCGGGGAGCTGTTTTTT
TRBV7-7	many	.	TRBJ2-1	CASSQSSSYNEQFF	TGTGCCAGCAGTCAATCAAGCTCCTACAATGAGCAGTTCTTC
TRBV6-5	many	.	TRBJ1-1	CASSYMAAKENTEAFF	TGTGCCAGCAGTTACATGGCGGCCAAAGAGAACACTGAAGCTTTCTTT
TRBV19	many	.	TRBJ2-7	CASSIATGTDYEQYF	TGTGCCAGTAGTATAGCAACCGGGACTGATTACGAGCAGTACTTC
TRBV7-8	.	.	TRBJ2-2	CASSPAGGTATGELFF	TGTGCCAGCAGCCCCGCCGGAGGGACAGCCACCGGGGAGCTGTTTTTT
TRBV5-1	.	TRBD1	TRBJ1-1	CASSMGQKGEAFF	TGCGCCAGCAGCATGGGACAGAAAGGTGAAGCTTTCTTT
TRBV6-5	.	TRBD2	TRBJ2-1	CASSYGLAEKNEQFF	TGTGCCAGCAGTTACGGGCTAGCGGAAAAAAATGAGCAGTTCTTC
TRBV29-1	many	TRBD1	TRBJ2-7	CSVSDRESLLEF	TGCAGCGTAAGCGACAGGGAAAGTCTTCTAGAGTTT
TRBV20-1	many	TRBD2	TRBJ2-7	CSARDPAGGIYEQYF	TGCAGTGCTAGAGATCCCGCGGGGGGAATCTACGAGCAGTACTTC
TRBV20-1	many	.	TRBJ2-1	CSARDDKYNEQFF	TGCAGTGCTAGAGATGACAAATACAATGAGCAGTTCTTC
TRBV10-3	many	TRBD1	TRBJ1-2	CAISGQGHYGYTF	TGTGCCATCAGCGGACAGGGTCACTATGGCTACACCTTC
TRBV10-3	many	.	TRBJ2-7	CAISETRVGYEQYF	TGTGCCATCAGTGAAACCCGGGTAGGGTACGAGCAGTACTTC
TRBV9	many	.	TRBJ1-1	CASTVLRTGGNTEAFF	TGTGCCAGCACCGTACTGCGGACGGGAGGGAACACTGAAGCTTTCTTT
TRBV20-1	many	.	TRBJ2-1	CSGRQTGELDEQFF	TGCAGTGGTCGCCAGACGGGGGAGTTGGATGAGCAGTTCTTC
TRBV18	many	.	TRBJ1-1	CASSPPVPGIAFF	TGTGCCAGCTCACCACCGGTACCTGGCATCGCTTTCTTT
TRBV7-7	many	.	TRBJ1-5	CASSSLRPQHF	TGTGCCAGCAGCTCTCTGAGGCCCCAGCATTTT
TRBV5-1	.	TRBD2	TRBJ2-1	CASMWSSGSSYNEQFF	TGCGCCAGCATGTGGAGTAGCGGGAGCTCCTACAATGAGCAGTTCTTC
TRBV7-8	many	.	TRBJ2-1	CASSLAAAGNEQFF	TGTGCCAGCAGCTTAGCGGCGGCAGGCAATGAGCAGTTCTTC
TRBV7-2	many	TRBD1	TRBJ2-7	CASSSRPGGSYEQYF	TGTGCCAGCAGCTCCCGGCCAGGGGGCTCCTACGAGCAGTACTTC
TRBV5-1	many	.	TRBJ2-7	CASSLVPISPGKNYEQYF	TGCGCCAGCAGCTTGGTCCCGATCTCACCGGGCAAAAACTACGAGCAGTACTTC
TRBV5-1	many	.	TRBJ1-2	CASTPGHNYGYTF	TGCGCCAGCACACCGGGACACAACTATGGCTACACCTTC
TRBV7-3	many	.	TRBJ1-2	CASGQGKGYTF	TGTGCCAGCGGGCAGGGCAAAGGCTACACCTTC
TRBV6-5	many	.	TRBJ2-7	CASSYNQGRIYEQYF	TGTGCCAGCAGTTACAACCAGGGAAGGATATACGAGCAGTACTTC
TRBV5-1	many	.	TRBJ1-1	CASSLEDSQAFF	TGCGCCAGCAGCTTGGAGGACAGCCAAGCTTTCTTT
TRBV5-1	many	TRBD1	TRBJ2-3	CASSLETGVADTQYF	TGCGCCAGCAGCTTGGAAACAGGGGTAGCAGATACGCAGTATTTT
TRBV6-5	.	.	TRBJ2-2	CASSYGRSANTGELFF	TGTGCCAGCAGTTACGGGAGAAGCGCGAACACCGGGGAGCTGTTTTTT
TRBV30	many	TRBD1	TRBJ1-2	CAWTRQGAGTF	TGTGCCTGGACTCGGCAGGGGGCCGGCACCTTC